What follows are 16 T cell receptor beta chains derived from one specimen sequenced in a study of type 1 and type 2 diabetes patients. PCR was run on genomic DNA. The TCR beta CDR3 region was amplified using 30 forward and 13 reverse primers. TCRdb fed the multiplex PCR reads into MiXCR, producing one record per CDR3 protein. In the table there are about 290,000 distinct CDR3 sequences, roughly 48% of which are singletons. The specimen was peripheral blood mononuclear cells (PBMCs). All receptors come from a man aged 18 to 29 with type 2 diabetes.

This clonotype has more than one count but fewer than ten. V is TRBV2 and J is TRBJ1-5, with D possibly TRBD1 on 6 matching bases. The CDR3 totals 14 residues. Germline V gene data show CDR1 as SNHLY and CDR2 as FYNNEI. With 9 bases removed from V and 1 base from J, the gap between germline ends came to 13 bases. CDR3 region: CARSSTGSNQPQHF. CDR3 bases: TGTGCCAGATCAAGCACAGGGAGCAATCAGCCCCAGCATTTT.

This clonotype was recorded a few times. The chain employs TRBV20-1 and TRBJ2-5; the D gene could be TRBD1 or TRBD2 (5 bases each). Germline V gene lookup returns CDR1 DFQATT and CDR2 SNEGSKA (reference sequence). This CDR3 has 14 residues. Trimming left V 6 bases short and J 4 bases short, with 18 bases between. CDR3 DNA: TGCAGTGCGAGGGGTAGCGCCCTCCTAGAGACCCAGTACTTC. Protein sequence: CSARGSALLETQYF.

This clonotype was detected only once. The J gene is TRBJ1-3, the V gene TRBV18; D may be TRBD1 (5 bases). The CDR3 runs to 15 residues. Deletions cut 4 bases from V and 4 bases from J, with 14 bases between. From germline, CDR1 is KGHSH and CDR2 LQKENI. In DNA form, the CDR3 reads TGTGCCAGCTCACTGTTGCAGGGTCTGGGAAACACCATATATTTT. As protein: CASSLLQGLGNTIYF. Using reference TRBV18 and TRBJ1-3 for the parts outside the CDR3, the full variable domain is NAGVMQNPRHLVRRRGQEARLRCSPMKGHSHVYWYRQLPEEGLKFMVYLQKENIIDESGMPKERFSAEFPKEGPSILRIQQVVRGDSAAYFCASSLLQGLGNTIYFGEGSWLTVV.

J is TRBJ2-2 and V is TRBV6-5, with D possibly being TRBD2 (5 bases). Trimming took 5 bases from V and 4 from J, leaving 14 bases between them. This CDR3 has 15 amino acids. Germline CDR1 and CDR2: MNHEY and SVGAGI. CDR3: CASSGGAGSTGELFF. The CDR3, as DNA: TGTGCCAGCAGTGGCGGTGCGGGTAGCACCGGGGAGCTGTTTTTT.

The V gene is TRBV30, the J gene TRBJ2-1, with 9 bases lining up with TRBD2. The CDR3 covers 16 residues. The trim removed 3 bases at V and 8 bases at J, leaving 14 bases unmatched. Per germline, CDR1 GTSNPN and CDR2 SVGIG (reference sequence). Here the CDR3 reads CAWSAHPGLAIHEQFF. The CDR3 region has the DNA TGTGCCTGGAGCGCTCACCCGGGACTAGCTATCCATGAGCAGTTCTTC. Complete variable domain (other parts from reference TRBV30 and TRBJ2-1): SQTIHQWPATLVQPVGSPLSLECTVEGTSNPNLYWYRQAAGRGLQLLFYSVGIGQISSEVPQNLSASRPQDRQFILSSKKLLLSDSGFYLCAWSAHPGLAIHEQFFGPGTRLTVL.

The CDR3 DNA sequence: TGTGCCAGCAGCGAGGATACCCTCTACGAGCAGTACTTC. It yields the protein CASSEDTLYEQYF. V is TRBV7-8 and J is TRBJ2-7; D is uncertain. This CDR3 has 13 residues. Germline V lookup: CDR1 SGHVS, CDR2 FQNEAQ. V was pared by 5 bases and J by 3 bases, with 11 bases between.

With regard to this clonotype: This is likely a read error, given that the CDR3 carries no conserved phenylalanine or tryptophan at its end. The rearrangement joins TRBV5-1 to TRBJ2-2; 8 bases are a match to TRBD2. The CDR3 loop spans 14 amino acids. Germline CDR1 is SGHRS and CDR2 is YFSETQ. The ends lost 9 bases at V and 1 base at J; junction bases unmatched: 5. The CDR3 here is CATARGGNTGELFL. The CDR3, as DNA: TGCGCCACCGCCCGGGGGGGGAACACCGGGGAGCTGTTTCTT.

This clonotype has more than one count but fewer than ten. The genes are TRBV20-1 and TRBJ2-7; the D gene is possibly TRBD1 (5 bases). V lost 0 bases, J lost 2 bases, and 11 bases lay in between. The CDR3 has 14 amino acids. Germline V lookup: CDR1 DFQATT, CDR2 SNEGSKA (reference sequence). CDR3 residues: CSAREGVVPYEQYF. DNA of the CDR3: TGCAGTGCTAGAGAAGGGGTAGTACCCTACGAGCAGTACTTC.

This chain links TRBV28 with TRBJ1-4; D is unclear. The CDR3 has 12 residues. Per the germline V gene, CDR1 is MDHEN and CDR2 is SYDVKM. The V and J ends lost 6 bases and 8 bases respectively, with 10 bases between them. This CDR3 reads CASRSYTEKLFF. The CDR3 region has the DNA TGTGCCAGCAGATCATACACAGAAAAACTGTTTTTT.

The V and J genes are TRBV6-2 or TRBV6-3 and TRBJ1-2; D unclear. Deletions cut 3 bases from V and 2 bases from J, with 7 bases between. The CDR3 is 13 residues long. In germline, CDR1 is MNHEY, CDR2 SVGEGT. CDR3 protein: CASSYGINYGYTF. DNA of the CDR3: TGTGCCAGCAGTTATGGGATAAACTATGGCTACACCTTC.

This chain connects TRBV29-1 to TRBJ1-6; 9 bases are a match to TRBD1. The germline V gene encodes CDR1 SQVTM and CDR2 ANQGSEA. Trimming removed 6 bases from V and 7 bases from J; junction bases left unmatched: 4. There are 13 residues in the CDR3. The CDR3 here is CSVGQGRNSPLHF. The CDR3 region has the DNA TGCAGCGTGGGACAGGGACGAAATTCACCCCTCCACTTT.

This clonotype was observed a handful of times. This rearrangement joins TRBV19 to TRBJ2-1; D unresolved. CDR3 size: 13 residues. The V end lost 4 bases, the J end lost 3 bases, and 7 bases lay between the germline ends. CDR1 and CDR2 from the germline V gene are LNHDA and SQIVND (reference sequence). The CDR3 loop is CASSRYSYNEQFF. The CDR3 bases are TGTGCCAGTAGTAGGTACAGCTACAATGAGCAGTTCTTC.

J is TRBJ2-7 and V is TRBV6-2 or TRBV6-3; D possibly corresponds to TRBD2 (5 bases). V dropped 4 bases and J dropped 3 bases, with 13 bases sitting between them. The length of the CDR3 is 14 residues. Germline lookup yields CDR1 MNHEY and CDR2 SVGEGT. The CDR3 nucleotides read TGTGCCAGCAGTTTATTCGCGGGTAGCTACGAGCAGTACTTC. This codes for CASSLFAGSYEQYF.

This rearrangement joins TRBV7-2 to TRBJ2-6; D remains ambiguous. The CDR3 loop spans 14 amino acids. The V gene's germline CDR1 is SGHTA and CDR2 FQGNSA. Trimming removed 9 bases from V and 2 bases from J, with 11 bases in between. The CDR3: CASSISAGANVLTF. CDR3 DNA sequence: TGTGCCAGTAGTATCTCAGCTGGGGCCAACGTCCTGACTTTC.

The CDR3 DNA reads TGTGCCAGCAGCCCTAGAGGGGGGACAGGGGCTTACAATGAGCAGTTCTTC. It encodes CASSPRGGTGAYNEQFF. The chain has TRBV7-2 and TRBJ2-1; 10 positions agree with TRBD1. The CDR3 spans 17 residues. From germline, CDR1 is SGHTA and CDR2 FQGNSA. With V trimmed by 5 bases and J by 4 bases, 11 bases remained unmatched.

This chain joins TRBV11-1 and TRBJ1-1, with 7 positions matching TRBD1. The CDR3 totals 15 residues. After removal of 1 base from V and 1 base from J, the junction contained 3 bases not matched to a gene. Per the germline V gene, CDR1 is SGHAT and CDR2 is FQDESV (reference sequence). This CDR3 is CASSLVGGSNTEAFF. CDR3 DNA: TGTGCCAGCAGCTTAGTAGGGGGCTCGAACACTGAAGCTTTCTTT.